This TCR beta chain originates from a study of cytomegalovirus exposure and HLA in healthy donors. A multiplex PCR was run with 60 Vbeta primers and 13 Jbeta primers. Repertoires were generated with immunoSEQ multiplex PCR, while TCRdb's copy carries only in-frame clones and drops some. Of around 210,000 clones in the sample, around 77% were seen once. With 5 bases removed from V and 3 bases from J, the gap between germline ends came to 7 bases. Germline CDR1 is SEHNR and CDR2 is FQNEAQ (reference sequence). The length of the CDR3 is 12 residues. The gene calls are TRBV7-9 and TRBJ1-2; weak D call: TRBD1 (5 bases). Sequences were obtained from PBMCs. This TCR derives from a woman aged 30 to 39 in good health and CMV-seronegative. The CDR3 here is CASSQGDYGYTF. CDR3 nucleotides: TGTGCCAGCAGCCAAGGGGACTATGGCTACACCTTC.